The 27 T cell receptor beta chains given below trace back to one sample, sequenced in a study of Tregs in tolerant kidney transplant recipients. Some clones are missing from TCRdb's copy, which holds only in-frame ones; the method was immunoSEQ multiplex PCR. This table has around 98,000 clones, 80% to 95% appearing once. Sequences were derived from CD4+ T cells from blood, sampled before the transplant. These receptors were collected from a human donor who received a combined kidney and bone marrow transplant.

The V gene is TRBV29-1, the J gene TRBJ1-1; no reliable D call. Germline CDR1 is SQVTM and CDR2 is ANQGSEA. This CDR3 contains 16 residues. This chain's CDR3 is CINPRVCVLMNTEAFF. CDR3 DNA sequence: TGCATCAACCCCCGGGTTTGTGTTCTGATGAACACTGAAGCTTTCTTT.

The chain links TRBV20-1 to TRBJ2-7; a weak D match, TRBD2 (6 bases). Germline CDR1 is DFQATT and CDR2 is SNEGSKA (reference sequence). V dropped 6 bases and J dropped 9 bases, with 15 bases sitting between them. The CDR3 consists of 11 residues. In DNA, the CDR3 is TGCAGTGCCGGGGGATCTGCGGGGCAGTACTTC. Protein sequence: CSAGGSAGQYF.

The chain joins TRBV10-3 to TRBJ1-2, with a possible D match to TRBD1 (6 bases). The V and J ends lost 8 bases and 0 bases respectively, with 13 bases between them. This CDR3 region has 14 residues. Per the germline V gene, CDR1 is ENHRY and CDR2 is SYGVKD. In nucleotides, the CDR3 is TGTGCCATCCAAGGACAGAATGCTAACTATGGCTACACCTTC. Amino acid sequence: CAIQGQNANYGYTF.

V and J are TRBV15 and TRBJ2-7, with 9 bases fitting TRBD2. CDR1 and CDR2 (germline): LNHNV, YYDKDF (reference sequence). V shed 0 bases, J shed 5 bases, and the junction held 8 bases outside the gene matches. The CDR3 sequence is 16 residues long. This chain's CDR3 is CATSRDNAGGRHEQYF. As DNA, the CDR3 is TGTGCCACCAGCAGAGACAATGCGGGGGGGCGCCACGAGCAGTACTTC. Full variable domain (missing parts from reference TRBV15 and TRBJ2-7): DAMVIQNPRYQVTQFGKPVTLSCSQTLNHNVMYWYQQKSSQAPKLLFHYYDKDFNNEADTPDNFQSRRPNTSFCFLDIRSPGLGDTAMYLCATSRDNAGGRHEQYFGPGTRLTVT.

The V call is TRBV7-9, the J call TRBJ1-2; a weak D match, TRBD1 (6 bases). The CDR3 consists of 14 residues. The V gene's germline CDR1 is SEHNR and CDR2 FQNEAQ (reference sequence). With 2 bases removed from V and 6 bases from J, the gap between germline ends came to 13 bases. CDR3 residues: CASSLRDKKNGYTF. CDR3 nucleotide sequence: TGTGCCAGCAGCTTAAGGGACAAGAAAAATGGCTACACCTTC.

The rearrangement uses TRBV7-9 and TRBJ2-7; D not resolved. Trimming cost V 3 bases and J 5 bases, with 14 bases left between them. The length of the CDR3 is 14 residues. Germline CDR1 is SEHNR and CDR2 is FQNEAQ (reference sequence). DNA of the CDR3: TGTGCCAGCAGCTTGTTTTTGATGGTAGACGAGCAGTACTTC. Translated: CASSLFLMVDEQYF.

V gene TRBV5-1 combines with J gene TRBJ2-5; TRBD1 matches 8 bases. The better agreement between TRBJ2-7 and the DNA end casts doubt on the J call. This CDR3 has 15 amino acids. Per germline, CDR1 SGHRS and CDR2 YFSETQ. Here the CDR3 reads CASSLWAGGNFEQYF. CDR3 bases: TGCGCCAGCAGCTTGTGGGCAGGGGGCAATTTCGAGCAGTACTTC.

The chain joins TRBV6-5 to TRBJ1-5; 8 positions match TRBD1. Germline V gives CDR1 MNHEY, CDR2 SVGAGI. The CDR3 contains 14 residues. V shed 6 bases, J shed 6 bases, and the junction held 7 bases outside the gene matches. As DNA, the CDR3 is TGTGCCAGCAGGGAGGGACAGGTCAGTCAGCCCCAGCATTTT. Amino acids: CASREGQVSQPQHF.

This chain uses TRBV7-2 with TRBJ2-1; 9 bases line up with TRBD2. The CDR3 runs to 15 residues. The ends lost 5 bases at V and 9 bases at J; junction bases unmatched: 11. From germline, CDR1 is SGHTA and CDR2 FQGNSA. CDR3 sequence reads: CASSAASGIPGEQFF. In DNA, the CDR3 is TGTGCCAGCAGCGCCGCTAGCGGGATTCCGGGTGAGCAGTTCTTC.

V usage is TRBV28 and J usage is TRBJ2-5; a possible D gene is TRBD2 (6 bases). Germline CDR1 reads MDHEN; CDR2 reads SYDVKM. This CDR3 contains 17 residues. With 3 bases removed from V and 2 bases from J, the gap between germline ends came to 19 bases. The DNA for the CDR3 is TGTGCCAGCAGTTTCCCTTTTGGGCGGGGAAATCAAGAGACCCAGTACTTC. This translates into CASSFPFGRGNQETQYF. The full variable domain, rest sourced from reference TRBV28 and TRBJ2-5, is DVKVTQSSRYLVKRTGEKVFLECVQDMDHENMFWYRQDPGLGLRLIYFSYDVKMKEKGDIPEGYSVSREKKERFSLILESASTNQTSMYLCASSFPFGRGNQETQYFGPGTRLLVL.

Only a few counts were recorded for this clone. J is TRBJ2-2 and V is TRBV2, with 11 bases fitting TRBD2. This CDR3 has 15 residues. After removal of 5 bases from V and 6 bases from J, the junction contained 5 bases not matched to a gene. Looked up from germline, CDR1 is SNHLY and CDR2 is FYNNEI. The CDR3 here is CASSILAGDPGELFF. CDR3 DNA sequence: TGTGCCAGCAGTATACTAGCGGGGGACCCCGGGGAGCTGTTTTTT.

V is TRBV28 and J is TRBJ2-4; perhaps TRBD1 as D (5 bases). Germline V gene sequence: CDR1 MDHEN, CDR2 SYDVKM. Trimming removed 3 bases from V and 8 bases from J, with 20 bases in between. The CDR3 loop spans 16 amino acids. The CDR3 DNA follows: TGTGCCAGCAGTTTCTCTGGGGCCAGGGAAATGTACATTCAGTACTTC. Residues: CASSFSGAREMYIQYF.

The chain joins TRBV4-3 to TRBJ1-4; maybe TRBD1 (5 bases). CDR1 LGHNA and CDR2 YSLEER come from the germline V gene. The CDR3 has 13 amino acids. With 0 bases removed from V and 8 bases from J, the gap between germline ends came to 7 bases. The CDR3 here is CASSQEAGEKLFF. CDR3 DNA: TGCGCCAGCAGCCAAGAGGCAGGGGAAAAACTGTTTTTT.

The chain has TRBV5-1 and TRBJ2-3, with 12 bases fitting TRBD2. V lost 4 bases to trimming and J lost 2 bases; unmatched junction nucleotides: 5. The CDR3 extends over 16 amino acids. The V gene's germline CDR1 is SGHRS and CDR2 YFSETQ. The CDR3 bases are TGCGCCAGCAGCCTAACTAGCGGGGGGCCCACAGATACGCAGTATTTT. It specifies CASSLTSGGPTDTQYF. Combining the CDR3 with reference TRBV5-1 and TRBJ2-3 gives the whole variable domain KAGVTQTPRYLIKTRGQQVTLSCSPISGHRSVSWYQQTPGQGLQFLFEYFSETQRNKGNFPGRFSGRQFSNSRSEMNVSTLELGDSALYLCASSLTSGGPTDTQYFGPGTRLTVL.

The chain recombines TRBV7-9 with TRBJ2-5; 7 positions match TRBD1. The DNA matches TRBJ2-7 better at its end, which makes the J call doubtful. The length of the CDR3 is 14 residues. Germline lookup yields CDR1 SEHNR and CDR2 FQNEAQ (reference sequence). CDR3 nucleotides: TGTGCCAGCAGCTTAAACAGGGGAGTCGGCGAGCAGTACTTC. Protein sequence: CASSLNRGVGEQYF.

The rearrangement joins TRBV7-3 to TRBJ2-5; 11 nucleotides align to TRBD2. The CDR3 spans 15 residues. CDR1 and CDR2 from the germline V gene are SGHTA and FQGTGA. J was trimmed by 4 bases and V by 5 bases; bases with no gene match: 6. The CDR3 DNA sequence: TGTGCCAGCAGCCCCTTAGGACTAGCGGGAGAGACCCAGTACTTC. This codes for CASSPLGLAGETQYF.

V and J are TRBV27 and TRBJ2-3; 11 positions match TRBD2. CDR3 length: 16 residues. Germline trimming cut 3 bases from V and 7 bases from J; bases unmatched to any gene: 9. Germline loops: CDR1 MNHEY, CDR2 SMNVEV (reference sequence). The CDR3 DNA reads as TGTGCCAGCAGTTTTAGCGGGAGGGCAACAAGTAATACGCAGTATTTT. It yields the protein CASSFSGRATSNTQYF.

This clone was seen once. This chain uses TRBV18 with TRBJ2-5; D is unresolved. V lost 2 bases and J lost 9, with 13 bases in between. CDR1 is KGHSH and CDR2 is LQKENI in the germline V gene. The length of the CDR3 is 13 residues. CDR3 protein: CASSPVSSAPQYF. In DNA form, the CDR3 reads TGTGCCAGCTCACCAGTGAGCTCCGCGCCCCAGTACTTC.

The chain combines TRBV7-8 with TRBJ2-7, with 7 bases fitting TRBD2. Trimming removed 1 base from V and 2 bases from J; junction bases left unmatched: 14. The CDR3 runs 18 residues. Per the germline V gene, CDR1 is SGHVS and CDR2 is FQNEAQ. CDR3 loop: CASSLEGSGRLNAYEQYF. Written as DNA, the CDR3 is TGTGCCAGCAGCTTAGAGGGTAGCGGGCGCCTTAATGCCTACGAGCAGTACTTC.

This sequence joins TRBV18 and TRBJ2-3; D not resolved. V dropped 3 bases and J dropped 10 bases, with 20 bases sitting between them. This CDR3 region has 15 residues. Germline loops: CDR1 KGHSH, CDR2 LQKENI. The CDR3 region is CASSPSISSREPQYF. The CDR3 region has the DNA TGTGCCAGCTCACCCTCGATTTCCTCCCGTGAGCCGCAGTATTTT.

The V call is TRBV9, the J call TRBJ2-1; TRBD2 matches at 7 bases. CDR1 is SGDLS and CDR2 is YYNGEE in the germline V gene. The CDR3 is 17 amino acids. Trimming at V came to 0 bases and at J to 0 bases, leaving 6 bases not matched to a gene. CDR3 nucleotides: TGTGCCAGCAGCGTAGGGGAGGGAACGGGCTCCTACAATGAGCAGTTCTTC. Translating gives CASSVGEGTGSYNEQFF.

The DNA for the CDR3 is TGTGCCAGCAGCTACGGGACTAGCGGGGGGGTAGAGACCCAGTACTTC. As protein: CASSYGTSGGVETQYF. The chain combines TRBV7-2 with TRBJ2-5, with 16 bases fitting TRBD2. The V gene's germline CDR1 is SGHTA and CDR2 FQGNSA. J gave up 4 bases and V 4 bases, and 3 bases lay outside the gene matches. The CDR3 has 16 residues.

The chain links TRBV11-3 to TRBJ2-3; D unclear. CDR1 is SGHNT, CDR2 YENEEA, per germline. Trimming pared 1 base from V and 0 bases from J, leaving 5 bases between. The CDR3 spans 14 residues. This chain's CDR3 is CASSLGGSTDTQYF. The CDR3 DNA follows: TGTGCCAGCAGCTTAGGAGGTAGCACAGATACGCAGTATTTT.

The chain is built from TRBV7-2 and TRBJ1-6; D gene uncertain. CDR3 length: 14 amino acids. Trimming pared 7 bases from V and 7 bases from J, leaving 14 bases between. Germline CDR1 and CDR2: SGHTA and FQGNSA. CDR3 sequence (DNA): TGTGCCAGCACCCAGAGCCGAGGGAATTCACCCCTCCACTTT. It translates to CASTQSRGNSPLHF. Variable domain in full (rest from reference TRBV7-2 and TRBJ1-6): GAGVSQSPSNKVTEKGKDVELRCDPISGHTALYWYRQSLGQGLEFLIYFQGNSAPDKSGLPSDRFSAERTGGSVSTLTIQRTQQEDSAVYLCASTQSRGNSPLHFGNGTRLTVT.

CDR3 sequence: CASSGDNYEQYF. CDR3 DNA sequence: TGTGCCAGCAGTGGCGACAACTACGAGCAGTACTTC. J is TRBJ2-7 and V is TRBV2; D gene unclear. The germline V gene has CDR1 SNHLY and CDR2 FYNNEI. This CDR3 region has 12 residues. V lost 4 bases, J lost 3 bases, and 7 bases lay in between.

The gene calls are TRBV6-1 and TRBJ1-5, with D maybe TRBD1 (5 bases). V dropped 3 bases and J dropped 6 bases, with 9 bases sitting between them. Germline V gene data show CDR1 as MNHNS and CDR2 as SASEGT. The CDR3 is made up of 13 amino acids. The CDR3 nucleotides are TGTGCCAGCAGTGACCAGGGATTTCAGCCCCAGCATTTT. This sequence encodes CASSDQGFQPQHF.

The chain uses TRBV14 and TRBJ1-2, with TRBD1 identical over 11 bases. Germline loops: CDR1 SGHDN, CDR2 FVKESK. This CDR3 comprises 14 residues. Germline trimming cut 4 bases from V and 6 bases from J; bases unmatched to any gene: 4. The DNA of the CDR3 is TGTGCCAGCAGCCGCGGACAGGGGGCAAATGGCTACACCTTC. This codes for CASSRGQGANGYTF.